This TCR beta chain was sequenced for a study of molecular identifiers for immune sequencing clone quantification. Bulk TCR library preparation followed previously described methods with listed TCR primers. TCRdb reanalysed the PCR reads using MiXCR and keeps one entry per CDR3 protein. The sample has some 680,000 distinct CDR3 sequences; about 25% are singletons. Study-wide results and limits: Over 97% of CMV-specific effector molecules, but under 1% of naive ones, were in clones above 20 copies. Reports indicate spiked Jurkat TCR RNA from one cell could be found among about a million naive cells.

This clonotype was seen a handful of times. The antigen is not known. The authors gated naive CD8 T cells as CD8+CD4-CCR7+CD45RA+ for sorting. The receptor was isolated from a human donor in good health. Some libraries in this study had Jurkat cell RNA spiked in. The sequencing sample was made of naive CD8+ T cells from blood, with Jurkat cell RNA spiked in. The subset here: FACS-sorted CD8+CD4-CCR7+CD45RA+ naive T cells.

CDR3 nucleotides: TGCGCCAGCAGCCAATGGGACAGGGGGCTTTCCTATAATTCACCCCTCCACTTT. Translating it yields CASSQWDRGLSYNSPLHF. This chain uses TRBV4-1 with TRBJ1-6; 12 bases agree with TRBD1. This CDR3 contains 18 residues. Germline values: CDR1 MGHRA, CDR2 YSYEKL. V was pared by 2 bases and J by 1 base, with 3 bases of the junction left unmatched.